These 14 T cell receptor beta chains were sequenced from one sample in a study of Ad26.COV2.S vaccination and SARS-CoV-2 variants. Treatment of the sample: roughly 20 received Ad26.COV2.S at low or high dose, single or two shots; about 5 received placebo; per-sample allocation not given. Day 63 following the first vaccine or placebo injection was when the samples were taken. Sequenced by immunoSEQ multiplex PCR; TCRdb stores in-frame clones only, minus some. The sample has more than 300,000 clones; about 86% are singletons. This specimen was peripheral blood, taken in a trial of Ad26.COV2.S vaccine versus placebo. These receptors all stem from a person aged 18-60 years who received the Ad26.COV2.S COVID-19 vaccine or a placebo.

The chain employs TRBV5-1 and TRBJ1-1, with TRBD1 matching 8 bases. The CDR3 is 15 residues long. CDR1 is SGHRS, CDR2 YFSETQ, per germline. The V segment lost 1 base and the J segment 5 bases; nucleotides outside the gene matches: 7. The CDR3 spells CASSLQGAAGTEAFF. DNA of the CDR3: TGCGCCAGCAGCTTGCAGGGGGCCGCGGGTACTGAAGCTTTCTTT. The full variable domain, in which reference TRBV5-1 and TRBJ1-1 provide the parts outside the CDR3, is KAGVTQTPRYLIKTRGQQVTLSCSPISGHRSVSWYQQTPGQGLQFLFEYFSETQRNKGNFPGRFSGRQFSNSRSEMNVSTLELGDSALYLCASSLQGAAGTEAFFGQGTRLTVV.

The rearrangement links TRBV5-5 to TRBJ1-1; D is ambiguous. The germline CDR1 and CDR2 sequences are SGHKS and YYEKEE (reference sequence). The V and J ends lost 6 bases and 0 bases respectively, with 24 bases between them. The CDR3 has 18 amino acids. The CDR3 is CASNLRLDGSPMNTEAFF. The CDR3 coding sequence is TGTGCCAGCAACCTCCGACTGGACGGCTCGCCGATGAACACTGAAGCTTTCTTT.

The genes are TRBV15 and TRBJ2-7; 7 bases match TRBD1. CDR3 length: 14 amino acids. Per germline, CDR1 LNHNV and CDR2 YYDKDF (reference sequence). The J segment lost 3 bases and the V segment lost 3 bases, leaving 5 bases of the junction unmatched. The CDR3 coding sequence is TGTGCCACCAGCAGGCAAGGGGACAGCTACGAGCAGTACTTC. The encoded protein is CATSRQGDSYEQYF.

The chain links TRBV6-2 or TRBV6-3 to TRBJ1-1, with D uncertain. V was shortened by 5 bases and J by 8 bases, with 9 bases between the two germline ends. Germline CDR1 MNHEY, CDR2 SVGEGT. The CDR3 runs 11 residues. The CDR3 sequence is CASSTPAEAFF. CDR3 bases: TGTGCCAGCAGTACCCCAGCAGAAGCTTTCTTT.

In this sample, this clone turned up a few times. The genes are TRBV19 and TRBJ1-2, with D possibly TRBD1 on 6 matching bases. V shed 3 bases and J shed 5 bases, with 13 bases lying between them. The CDR3 length is 14 residues. Germline assignment: CDR1 LNHDA and CDR2 SQIVND (reference sequence). The CDR3 region is CASSIIGTQYGYTF. In nucleotides, the CDR3 is TGTGCCAGTAGTATCATCGGGACACAATATGGCTACACCTTC.

Concerning this clone: Other DNA sequences of this sample code for an identical CDR3. CDR3 nucleotide sequence: TGTGCCAGCAGTTTCAGGGGCGAGACCCAGTACTTC. Its translation: CASSFRGETQYF. The chain employs TRBV12-3 or TRBV12-4 and TRBJ2-5; D is perhaps TRBD1 (6 bases). The CDR3 consists of 12 residues. V shed 3 bases and J shed 5 bases, with 7 bases lying between them.

V is TRBV2 and J is TRBJ1-5; the D gene is possibly TRBD1 (5 bases). The germline CDR1 and CDR2 sequences are SNHLY and FYNNEI. The CDR3 spans 13 residues. V shed 6 bases and J shed 2 bases, with 8 bases lying between them. The CDR3 bases are TGTGCCAGCAGACAGGAGGGCAATCAGCCCCAGCATTTT. This codes for CASRQEGNQPQHF.

The rearrangement uses TRBV7-2 and TRBJ1-3; tentative D call: TRBD1 (5 bases). Germline V gene data show CDR1 as SGHTA and CDR2 as FQGNSA. Trimming removed 2 bases at V and 2 bases at J, with 10 bases between. The CDR3 length is 15 residues. The CDR3 region has the DNA TGTGCCAGCAGCTTACAGGGTTCCCCTGGAAACACCATATATTTT. Translation: CASSLQGSPGNTIYF. The variable domain in full, completed from reference TRBV7-2 and TRBJ1-3, reads GAGVSQSPSNKVTEKGKDVELRCDPISGHTALYWYRQSLGQGLEFLIYFQGNSAPDKSGLPSDRFSAERTGGSVSTLTIQRTQQEDSAVYLCASSLQGSPGNTIYFGEGSWLTVV.

The gene calls are TRBV20-1 and TRBJ2-2; no definite D call. Germline V CDR1 and CDR2: DFQATT, SNEGSKA (reference sequence). Trimming pared 3 bases from V and 3 bases from J, leaving 5 bases between. The CDR3 contains 12 residues. This chain's CDR3 is CSASDHTGELFF. CDR3 coding DNA: TGCAGTGCTAGTGACCACACCGGGGAGCTGTTTTTT.

The chain employs TRBV19 and TRBJ2-7; D may be TRBD1 (6 bases). Trimming left V 4 bases short and J 2 bases short, with 18 bases between. The CDR3 covers 16 residues. From germline, CDR1 is LNHDA and CDR2 SQIVND (reference sequence). The CDR3 nucleotides read TGTGCCAGTAGTACCGGACAGACCACATCCCCCTACGAGCAGTACTTC. Amino acids: CASSTGQTTSPYEQYF.

The CDR3 loop is CASSGRGRTNYGYTF. The CDR3 DNA reads as TGTGCCAGCAGTGGGAGGGGCAGAACTAACTATGGCTACACCTTC. This sequence joins TRBV2 and TRBJ1-2; D might be TRBD1 (5 bases). Looked up from germline, CDR1 is SNHLY and CDR2 is FYNNEI. The CDR3 totals 15 residues. Trimming pared 4 bases from V and 0 bases from J, leaving 12 bases between.

This rearrangement joins TRBV11-2 to TRBJ2-7; D unclear. V was shortened by 4 bases and J by 7 bases, with 23 bases between the two germline ends. Germline V gene data show CDR1 as SGHAT and CDR2 as FQNNGV. This CDR3 is 16 amino acids long. This CDR3 is CASSSLSGDVAGEQYF. CDR3 DNA: TGTGCCAGCAGCTCTCTTAGTGGAGATGTAGCTGGGGAGCAGTACTTC.

This clone was seen more than once but under ten times. The chain uses TRBV14 and TRBJ1-4; D gene unclear. Trimming removed 0 bases from V and 3 bases from J, with 8 bases in between. The CDR3 is 15 amino acids. Germline V gives CDR1 SGHDN, CDR2 FVKESK. The CDR3 bases are TGTGCCAGCAGCCAAGAAGCCAGGCCTAATGAAAAACTGTTTTTT. Translating gives CASSQEARPNEKLFF.

This clone was found a few times. The genes are TRBV7-9 and TRBJ2-7; 8 positions match TRBD1. Per germline, CDR1 SEHNR and CDR2 FQNEAQ (reference sequence). The V gene end was trimmed by 4 bases and the J gene end by 3 bases; junction bases not matched to a gene: 8. This CDR3 has 15 amino acids. CDR3 residues: CASSSDRGLRYEQYF. CDR3 nucleotides: TGTGCCAGCAGCTCCGACAGGGGCCTTCGCTACGAGCAGTACTTC.